These T cell receptor beta chains were read from a single sample in a study of T-cell memory formation after mild COVID-19. TCRdb reprocessed the 5' RACE reads via MiXCR and lists one record per CDR3 protein. The table shows hundreds of thousands of distinct CDR3 sequences, with around 17% occurring only once. Specimen: PBMCs or a T cell subset sorted from them (not recorded which). These receptors came from an adult woman who had mild COVID-19 (a few samples of this study predate the infection). Cell type and time point are not known. The conserved cysteine and the conserved F or W are not part of the CDR3 here.

TRBV7-9,13,ASSVNGGLQETQY
TRBV5-5,13,ASSPGQGSLDEQF
TRBV12-3/TRBV12-4,14,ASSSRSGGPPDTQY
TRBV6-5,12,ASSLAGTGDIQY
TRBV5-1,13,ASSLFGQVNTEAF
TRBV7-2,12,ASSLDRASYEQY
TRBV2,11,ASRWGSSYEQY
TRBV30,11,ACNRAGVSPLH
TRBV7-8,10,ASSSGPRLAF
TRBV9,13,ASSPTSTSYNEQF
TRBV20-1,11,SARDSGTGELF
TRBV5-1,12,ASSVAVLNTEAF
TRBV5-1,13,ASSRSGWSTDTQY
TRBV5-5,12,ASSFDSGTYEQY
TRBV7-9,13,ASSPPRGAYNEQF
TRBV2,17,ASSDGTSGRVLLTDEQF
TRBV4-1,13,ASSQLGTGSYEQY
TRBV7-9,14,ASSLSRGSSYNEQF
TRBV20-1,12,SARDHNGLETQY
TRBV24-1,13,ATSDPTLGDQPQH
TRBV25-1,14,ASSEYSGSRSYEQY
TRBV20-1,11,SARVPLGEKLF
TRBV9,14,ASSVGTSGVTDTQY
TRBV18,18,ASSPRTGGSLSSYNSPLH
TRBV30,12,AWSVWRGNTEAF
TRBV6-6,16,ASSDRGQPAAGANVLT
TRBV7-9,13,ASSLFLAGRDEQF
TRBV14,12,ASSQVMDAETQY
TRBV19,14,ATSGEPFGGANVLT
TRBV12-3/TRBV12-4,10,ASSFVVYEQY
TRBV27,9,ASTPSRSRY
TRBV7-9,15,ASSSSAQGSHNSPLH
TRBV5-1,12,ASSLDRGNNEQF
TRBV5-8,14,ASSRGLAGVDNEQF
TRBV7-6,13,ASSLTRQGAEEQY
TRBV20-1,10,SPPTGSRGYT
TRBV29-1,11,SVDVGGRNEQF
TRBV7-6,14,ASSLAPAGSRDEQY
TRBV19,11,ASSGRGVDTQY
TRBV7-2,15,ASSPLAGAPSYNEQF
TRBV27,14,ASSSRQGFPSYEQY
TRBV4-1,12,ASSHREGTYEQY
TRBV7-9,15,ASSLGHGAAPGDGYT
TRBV6-1,14,ASSEGTGGPFGKLF